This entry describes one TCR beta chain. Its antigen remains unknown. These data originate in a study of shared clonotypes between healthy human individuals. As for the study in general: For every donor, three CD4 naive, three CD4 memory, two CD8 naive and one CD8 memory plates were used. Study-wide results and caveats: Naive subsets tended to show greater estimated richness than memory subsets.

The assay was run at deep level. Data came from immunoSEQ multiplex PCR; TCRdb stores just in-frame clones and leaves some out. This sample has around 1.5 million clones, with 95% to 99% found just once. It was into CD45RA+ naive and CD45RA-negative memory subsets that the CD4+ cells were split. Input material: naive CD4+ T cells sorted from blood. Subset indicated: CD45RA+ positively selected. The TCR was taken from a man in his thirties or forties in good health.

The CDR3 DNA sequence: TGTGCCATCAGTGATGTCCCGGGACAGGGATTGAACACTGAAGCTTTCTTT. This gives the protein CAISDVPGQGLNTEAFF. J is TRBJ1-1 and V is TRBV10-3, with TRBD1 matching 9 bases. Trimming at V came to 3 bases and at J to 0 bases, leaving 8 bases not matched to a gene. This CDR3 has 17 residues. Germline loops: CDR1 ENHRY, CDR2 SYGVKD.